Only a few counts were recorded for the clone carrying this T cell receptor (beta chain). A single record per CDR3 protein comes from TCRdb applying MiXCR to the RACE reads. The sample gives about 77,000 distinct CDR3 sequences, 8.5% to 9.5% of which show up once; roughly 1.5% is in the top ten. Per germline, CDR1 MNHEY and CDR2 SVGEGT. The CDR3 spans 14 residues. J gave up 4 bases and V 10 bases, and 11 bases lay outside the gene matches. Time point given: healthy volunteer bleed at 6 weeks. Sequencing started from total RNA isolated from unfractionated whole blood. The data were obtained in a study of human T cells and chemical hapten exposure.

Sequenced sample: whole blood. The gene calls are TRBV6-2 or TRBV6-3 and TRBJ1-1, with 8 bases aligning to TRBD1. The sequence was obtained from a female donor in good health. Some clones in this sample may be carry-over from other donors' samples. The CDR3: CATCYRQGSTEAFF. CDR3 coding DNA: TGTGCCACCTGTTACCGACAGGGGAGCACTGAAGCTTTCTTT.